This T cell receptor beta chain was sequenced for a study of blood T cell repertoires in COVID-19. Study-level information: Acute and convalescent COVID-19 samples came from the United States, Italy and Spain. T cells, B-cell-depleted T cells, or PBMCs supplied cDNA or gDNA.

Looked up from germline, CDR1 is SEHNR and CDR2 is FQNEAQ (reference sequence). The CDR3 runs 14 residues. V shed 2 bases and J shed 7 bases, with 12 bases lying between them. Original methodology: Estimation of nucleated cell counts relied on the amplification of reference gene primers. Clones were read by immunoSEQ multiplex PCR, and TCRdb kept only the in-frame ones, dropping some. That table furnishes V, J and clone size, whereas the DNA furnished D and trimming. Here the sample spans some 80,000 clones, about 85% being singletons. Sequencing used peripheral blood. The chain uses TRBV7-9 and TRBJ1-5; D perhaps matches TRBD1 (5 bases). The origin of this receptor is a man in his sixties with active or convalescent COVID-19. The chain's CDR3 is CASSLQGVQQPQHF. DNA for the CDR3: TGTGCCAGCAGCTTACAAGGGGTGCAACAGCCCCAGCATTTT.